Listed below are T cell receptor beta chains from one sample, sequenced in a study of blood T cell repertoires in COVID-19. Only in-frame clones appear in the TCRdb table, and some are missing; sequencing was by immunoSEQ multiplex PCR. The sample lists some 400,000 clones, roughly nine tenths seen once, with 0.9% to 1.2% in the top ten. The sequencing input was PBMCs or T cells enriched from blood (not recorded which). These receptors all come from a man younger than 45 who had recovered from COVID-19. The CDR3 runs from the conserved cysteine through the conserved F or W.

V gene	CDR3 length	J gene	CDR3 protein
TRBV7-2	15	TRBJ2-3	CASSFSGLRTDTQYF
TRBV28	13	TRBJ1-2	CASRRIDFYGYTF
TRBV4-1	15	TRBJ1-4	CASRLGTVSNEKLFF
TRBV6-5	13	TRBJ2-2	CASRQQGTGEVFF
TRBV5-8	13	TRBJ1-1	CASRARMNTEAFF
TRBV27	14	TRBJ2-6	CASSLSRGANVLTF
TRBV29-1	11	TRBJ2-1	CRGLLNNEQFF
TRBV11-2	15	TRBJ2-3	CASSLAGLDTDTQYF
TRBV14	14	TRBJ2-1	CASSQGGVERKQFF
TRBV18	14	TRBJ1-2	CASSSVIAVSGYTF
TRBV7-9	17	TRBJ2-1	CASSLLGLAGRPNEQFF
TRBV29-1	16	TRBJ2-7	CSVEVWTGWTSYEQYF
TRBV29-1	15	TRBJ1-1	CSVTSNQGRNTEAFF
TRBV28	17	TRBJ2-7	CASSFSPRLGLEGEQYF
TRBV2	15	TRBJ2-7	CASSESLGANYEQYF
TRBV6-6	16	TRBJ1-4	CASSYPTGGGGEKLFF
TRBV6-5	14	TRBJ2-1	CASSLDITGNEQFF
TRBV7-9	15	TRBJ2-3	CASSPLRTATDTQYF
TRBV6-5	14	TRBJ2-1	CASSYLGAYNEQFF
TRBV6-5	14	TRBJ2-7	CASSYSGRSYEQYF
TRBV28	13	TRBJ1-3	CASSRGQGNTIYF
TRBV4-2	14	TRBJ1-5	CASSQDRADQPQHF
TRBV28	14	TRBJ1-2	CASSLPGGYYGYTF
TRBV12-3/TRBV12-4	13	TRBJ1-1	CASSRQVNTEAFF
TRBV4-1	17	TRBJ2-7	CASSQPGTPSRSYEQYF
TRBV3-1/TRBV3-2	14	TRBJ2-3	CASSLGLVTDTQYF
TRBV27	15	TRBJ1-1	CASSSNRQGNTEAFF
TRBV2	14	TRBJ1-1	CASSAPGLNTEAFF
TRBV3-1/TRBV3-2	15	TRBJ1-1	CASSPLGGGEGEAFF
TRBV5-1	15	TRBJ1-1	CASCTTGQGNTEAFF
TRBV19	18	TRBJ2-3	CASSISPSGTPSTDTQYF
TRBV30	12	TRBJ2-7	CAWSRVGYEQYF
TRBV5-1	15	TRBJ2-7	CASSLPGTSAHEQYF
TRBV5-1	12	TRBJ2-5	CASNRVGETQYF
TRBV5-6	11	TRBJ2-3	CASSDTETQYF
TRBV18	14	TRBJ2-7	CASRGGLLNYEQYF
TRBV28	15	TRBJ2-5	CASTIGSSVQETQYF
TRBV7-9	13	TRBJ2-2	CASSPDGTGELFF
TRBV9	16	TRBJ1-5	CASSVGQGAPREPQHF
TRBV5-1	13	TRBJ1-2	CASSETGVYGYTF
TRBV18	13	TRBJ2-7	CASSPNRGSEQYF
TRBV7-9	15	TRBJ1-6	CASSQGGHYNSPLHF
TRBV19	14	TRBJ1-5	CASSIPGGNQPQHF
TRBV24-1	13	TRBJ1-2	CATRQGNNYGYTF
TRBV4-2	16	TRBJ1-5	CASSQVEQAFNQPQHF
TRBV12-5	14	TRBJ2-3	CASGSPRDTDTQYF
TRBV23-1	11	TRBJ2-3	CASGQKDTQYF
TRBV6-5	16	TRBJ2-1	CASSLYSGSSYNEQFF
TRBV5-4	16	TRBJ2-3	CASSSGLAGPTDTQYF
TRBV13	14	TRBJ2-1	CASSLRGRGDEQFF
TRBV5-6	16	TRBJ2-3	CASSSRTSGKSDTQYF
TRBV18	13	TRBJ1-1	CASSSGQMTEAFF
TRBV2	13	TRBJ1-5	CASSEHSNQPQHF
TRBV19	14	TRBJ2-7	CASSLTGEFYEQYF
TRBV30	13	TRBJ1-6	CAWDQGYNSPLHF
TRBV12-3/TRBV12-4	10	TRBJ2-2	CASKAGGLFF
TRBV19	16	TRBJ2-3	CASSMRTSTRTDTQYF
TRBV28	16	TRBJ2-7	CASSSPSPGQGYEQYF
TRBV7-9	15	TRBJ2-4	CASTPAALARDIQYF